This T cell receptor beta chain is drawn from a study of shared T cell receptors in the human thymus. Data came from immunoSEQ multiplex PCR; TCRdb stores just in-frame clones and leaves some out. The table has 640,000 or so clones, about 90% seen once; the top ten hold 0.009% to 0.0095%. The germline V and J ends were trimmed by 2 bases and 6 bases, with 14 bases remaining between them. The length of the CDR3 is 14 residues. Germline lookup yields CDR1 SEHNR and CDR2 FQNEAQ (reference sequence). The data also belong to a second study, concerning human thymus T cells. That paper notes: It was from resections taken during corrective heart surgery that the thymus tissue came. Thymic and blood repertoires appeared to show biased V and J gene usage. Unrelated individuals were reported by related research to share highly overlapping thymic repertoires.

The clonotype originates from a boy in the first two years of life with a congenital heart defect. Specimen: thymocytes. The gene calls are TRBV7-9 and TRBJ2-7; weak D call: TRBD2 (5 bases). CDR3 DNA: TGTGCCAGCAGCTTATCTCTGGGAGTAGGCGAGCAGTACTTC. Protein product: CASSLSLGVGEQYF.